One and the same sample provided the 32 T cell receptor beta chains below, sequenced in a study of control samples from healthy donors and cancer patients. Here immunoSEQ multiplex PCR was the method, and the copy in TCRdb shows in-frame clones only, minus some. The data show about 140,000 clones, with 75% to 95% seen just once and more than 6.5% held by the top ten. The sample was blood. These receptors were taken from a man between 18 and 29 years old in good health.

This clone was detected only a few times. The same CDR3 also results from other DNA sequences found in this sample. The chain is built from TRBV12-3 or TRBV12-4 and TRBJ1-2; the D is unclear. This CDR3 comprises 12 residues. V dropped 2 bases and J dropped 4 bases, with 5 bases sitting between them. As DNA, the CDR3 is TGTGCCAGCAGTTTAATGGGCTATGGCTACACCTTC. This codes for CASSLMGYGYTF.

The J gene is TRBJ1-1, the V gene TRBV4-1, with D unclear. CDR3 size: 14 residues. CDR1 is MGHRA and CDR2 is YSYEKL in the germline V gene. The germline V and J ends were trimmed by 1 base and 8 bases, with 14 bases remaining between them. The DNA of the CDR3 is TGCGCCAGCAGCCAAGGCGCGGTGAGGGTAGAAGCTTTCTTT. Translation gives CASSQGAVRVEAFF.

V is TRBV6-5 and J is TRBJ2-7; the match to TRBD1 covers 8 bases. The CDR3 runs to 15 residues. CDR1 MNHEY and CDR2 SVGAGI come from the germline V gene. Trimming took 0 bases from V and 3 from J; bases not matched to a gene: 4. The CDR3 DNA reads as TGTGCCAGCAGTTACTCTGACAGGGGTGGCTACGAGCAGTACTTC. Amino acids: CASSYSDRGGYEQYF.

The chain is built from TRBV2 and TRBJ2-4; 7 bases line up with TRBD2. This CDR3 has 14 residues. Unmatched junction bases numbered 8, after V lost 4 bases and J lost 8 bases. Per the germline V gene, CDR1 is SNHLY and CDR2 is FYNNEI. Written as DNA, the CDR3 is TGTGCCAGCAGTGTATCGGGGGGAAGGGACATTCAGTACTTC. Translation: CASSVSGGRDIQYF.

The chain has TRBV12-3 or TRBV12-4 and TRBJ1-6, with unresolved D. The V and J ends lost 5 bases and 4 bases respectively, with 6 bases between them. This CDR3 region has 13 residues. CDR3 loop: CASSPSYNSPLHF. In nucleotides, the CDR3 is TGTGCCAGCAGTCCCAGTTATAATTCACCCCTCCACTTT.

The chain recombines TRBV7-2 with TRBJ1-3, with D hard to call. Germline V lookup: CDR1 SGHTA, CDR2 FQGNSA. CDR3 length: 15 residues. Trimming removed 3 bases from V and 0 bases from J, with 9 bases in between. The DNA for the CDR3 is TGTGCCAGCAGCTTGGGGTTCCTCTCTGGAAACACCATATATTTT. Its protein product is CASSLGFLSGNTIYF.

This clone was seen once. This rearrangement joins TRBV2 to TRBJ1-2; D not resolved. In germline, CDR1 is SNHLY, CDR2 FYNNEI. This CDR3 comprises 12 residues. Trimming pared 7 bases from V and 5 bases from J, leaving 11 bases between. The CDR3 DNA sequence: TGTGCCAGCACCATAGTCGAATATGGCTACACCTTC. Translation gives CASTIVEYGYTF.

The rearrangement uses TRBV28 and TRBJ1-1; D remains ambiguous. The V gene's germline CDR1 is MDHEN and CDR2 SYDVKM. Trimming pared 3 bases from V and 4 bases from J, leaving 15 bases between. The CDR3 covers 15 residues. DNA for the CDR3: TGTGCCAGCAGTTTTGGGGAGCCAAGGAGCACTGAAGCTTTCTTT. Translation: CASSFGEPRSTEAFF.

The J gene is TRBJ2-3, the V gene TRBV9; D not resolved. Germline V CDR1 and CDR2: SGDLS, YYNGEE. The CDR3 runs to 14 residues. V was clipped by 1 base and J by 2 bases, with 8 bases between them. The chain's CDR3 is CASSVHGDTDTQYF. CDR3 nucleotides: TGTGCCAGCAGCGTACATGGGGACACAGATACGCAGTATTTT.

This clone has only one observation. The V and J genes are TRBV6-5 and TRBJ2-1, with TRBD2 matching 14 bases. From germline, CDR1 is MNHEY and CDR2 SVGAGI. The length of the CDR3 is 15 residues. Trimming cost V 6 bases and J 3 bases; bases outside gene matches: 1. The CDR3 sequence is CASRGTSGSYNEQFF. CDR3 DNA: TGTGCCAGCAGGGGGACTAGCGGGAGCTACAATGAGCAGTTCTTC.

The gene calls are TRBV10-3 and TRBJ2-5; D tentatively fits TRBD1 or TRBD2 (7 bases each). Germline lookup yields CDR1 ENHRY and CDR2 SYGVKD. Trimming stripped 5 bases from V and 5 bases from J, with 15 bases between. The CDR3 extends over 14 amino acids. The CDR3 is CAISIAGGEETQYF. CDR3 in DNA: TGTGCCATCAGTATAGCAGGGGGGGAGGAGACCCAGTACTTC.

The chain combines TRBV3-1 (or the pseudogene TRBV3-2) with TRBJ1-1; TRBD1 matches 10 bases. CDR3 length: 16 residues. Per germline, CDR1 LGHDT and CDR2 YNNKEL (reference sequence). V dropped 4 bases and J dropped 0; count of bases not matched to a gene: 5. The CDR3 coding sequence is TGTGCCAGCAGCCCCGGGACAGGGGCGCTGAACACTGAAGCTTTCTTT. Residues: CASSPGTGALNTEAFF.

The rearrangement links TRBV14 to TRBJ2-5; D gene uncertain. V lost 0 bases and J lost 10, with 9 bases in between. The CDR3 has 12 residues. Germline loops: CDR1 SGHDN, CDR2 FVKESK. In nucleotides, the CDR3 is TGTGCCAGCAGCCAAGACCGGCAGGTCCAGTACTTC. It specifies CASSQDRQVQYF.

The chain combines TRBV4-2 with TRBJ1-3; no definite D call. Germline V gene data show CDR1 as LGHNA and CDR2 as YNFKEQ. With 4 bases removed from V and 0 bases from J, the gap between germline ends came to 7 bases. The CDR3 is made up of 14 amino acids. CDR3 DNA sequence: TGTGCCAGCAGCCCGGGAGCCTCTGGAAACACCATATATTTT. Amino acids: CASSPGASGNTIYF.

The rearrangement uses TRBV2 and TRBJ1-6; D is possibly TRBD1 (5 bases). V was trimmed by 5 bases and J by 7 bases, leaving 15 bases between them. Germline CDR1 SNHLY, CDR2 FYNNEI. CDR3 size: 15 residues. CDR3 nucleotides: TGTGCCAGCAGTCAGGGCAGCTCACTCAATTCACCCCTCCACTTT. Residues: CASSQGSSLNSPLHF.

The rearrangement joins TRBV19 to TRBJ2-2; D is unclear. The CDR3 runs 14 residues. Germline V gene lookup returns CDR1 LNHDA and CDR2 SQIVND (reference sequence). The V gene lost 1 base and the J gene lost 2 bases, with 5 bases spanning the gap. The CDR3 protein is CASSIVQNTGELFF. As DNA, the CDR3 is TGTGCCAGTAGTATAGTTCAAAACACCGGGGAGCTGTTTTTT.

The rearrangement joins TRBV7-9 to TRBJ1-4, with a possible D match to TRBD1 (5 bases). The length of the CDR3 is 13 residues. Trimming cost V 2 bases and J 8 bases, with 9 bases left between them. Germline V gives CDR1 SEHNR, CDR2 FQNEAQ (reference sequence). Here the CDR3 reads CASSLRGGEKLFF. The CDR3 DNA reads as TGTGCCAGCAGCTTAAGGGGCGGAGAAAAACTGTTTTTT.

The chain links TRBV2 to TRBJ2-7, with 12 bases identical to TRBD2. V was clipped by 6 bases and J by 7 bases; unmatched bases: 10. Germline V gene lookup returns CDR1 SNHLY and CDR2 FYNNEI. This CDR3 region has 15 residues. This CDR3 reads CASSPTSGGSDEQYF. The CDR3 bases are TGTGCCAGCAGCCCCACTAGCGGGGGGTCCGATGAGCAGTACTTC.

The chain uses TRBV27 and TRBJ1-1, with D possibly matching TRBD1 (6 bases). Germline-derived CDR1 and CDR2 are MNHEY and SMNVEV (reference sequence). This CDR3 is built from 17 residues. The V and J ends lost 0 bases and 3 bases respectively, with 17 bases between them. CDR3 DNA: TGTGCCAGCAGTTTATCGGACAGAACAAGGGGTGACACTGAAGCTTTCTTT. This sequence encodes CASSLSDRTRGDTEAFF.

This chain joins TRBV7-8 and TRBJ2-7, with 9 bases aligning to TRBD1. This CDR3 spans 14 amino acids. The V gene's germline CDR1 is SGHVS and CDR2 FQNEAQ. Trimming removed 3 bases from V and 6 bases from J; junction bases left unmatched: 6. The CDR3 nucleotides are TGTGCCAGCAGCTTTAAGACAGGGGGTGTCGAGCAGTACTTC. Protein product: CASSFKTGGVEQYF.

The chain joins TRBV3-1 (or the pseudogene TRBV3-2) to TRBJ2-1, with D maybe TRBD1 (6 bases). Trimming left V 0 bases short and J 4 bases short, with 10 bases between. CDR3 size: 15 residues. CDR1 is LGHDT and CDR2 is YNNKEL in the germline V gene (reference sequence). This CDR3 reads CASSQDRGDYNEQFF. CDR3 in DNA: TGTGCCAGCAGCCAAGACAGGGGCGATTACAATGAGCAGTTCTTC.

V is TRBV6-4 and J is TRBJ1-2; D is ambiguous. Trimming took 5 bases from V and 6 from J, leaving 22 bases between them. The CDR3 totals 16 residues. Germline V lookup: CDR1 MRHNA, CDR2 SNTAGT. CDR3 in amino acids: CASSSASLDPRNGYTF. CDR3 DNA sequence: TGTGCCAGCAGTAGCGCCTCACTAGACCCTAGAAATGGCTACACCTTC.

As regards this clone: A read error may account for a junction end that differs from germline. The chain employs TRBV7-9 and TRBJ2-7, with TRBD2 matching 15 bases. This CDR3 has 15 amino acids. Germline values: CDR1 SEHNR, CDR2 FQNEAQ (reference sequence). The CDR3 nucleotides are TGTACCAGCAGCTTCCTGGGACTAGCGGGGGGTGAGCAGTACTTC. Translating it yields CTSSFLGLAGGEQYF.

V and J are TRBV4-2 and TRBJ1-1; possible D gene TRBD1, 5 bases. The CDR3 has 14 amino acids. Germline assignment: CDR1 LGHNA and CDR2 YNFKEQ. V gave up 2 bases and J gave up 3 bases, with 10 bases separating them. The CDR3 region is CASSQPRVDTEAFF. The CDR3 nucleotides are TGTGCCAGCAGCCAACCCAGGGTTGACACTGAAGCTTTCTTT.

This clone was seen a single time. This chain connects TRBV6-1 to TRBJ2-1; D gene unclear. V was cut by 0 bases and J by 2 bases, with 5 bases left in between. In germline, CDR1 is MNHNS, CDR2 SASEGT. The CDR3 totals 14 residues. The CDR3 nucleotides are TGTGCCAGCAGTGAAGCGCTACCCTACAATGAGCAGTTCTTC. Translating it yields CASSEALPYNEQFF.

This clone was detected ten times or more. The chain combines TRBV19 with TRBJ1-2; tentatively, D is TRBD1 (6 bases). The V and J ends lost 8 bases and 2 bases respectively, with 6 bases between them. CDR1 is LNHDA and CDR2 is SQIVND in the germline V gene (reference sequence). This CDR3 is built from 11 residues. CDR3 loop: CASGTNYGYTF. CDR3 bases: TGTGCCAGTGGGACAAACTATGGCTACACCTTC.

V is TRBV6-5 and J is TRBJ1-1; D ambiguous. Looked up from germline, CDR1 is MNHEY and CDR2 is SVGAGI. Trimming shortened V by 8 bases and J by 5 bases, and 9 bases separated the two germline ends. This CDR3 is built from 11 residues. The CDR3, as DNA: TGTGCCAGCGGGATTCGGACTGAAGCTTTCTTT. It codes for CASGIRTEAFF.

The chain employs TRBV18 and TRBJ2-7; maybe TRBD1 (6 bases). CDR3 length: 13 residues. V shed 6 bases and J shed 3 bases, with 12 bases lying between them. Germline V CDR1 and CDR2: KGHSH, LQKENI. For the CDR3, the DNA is TGTGCCAGCTCCCGGCCAGGGGTCTACGAGCAGTACTTC. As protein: CASSRPGVYEQYF.

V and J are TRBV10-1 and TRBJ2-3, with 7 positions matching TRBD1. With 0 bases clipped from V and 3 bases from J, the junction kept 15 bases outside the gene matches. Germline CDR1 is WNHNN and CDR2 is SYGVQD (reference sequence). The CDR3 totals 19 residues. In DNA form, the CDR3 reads TGCGCCAGCAGTGAGTCCCGCCAGATCCACAGGGGACGAACAGATACGCAGTATTTT. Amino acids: CASSESRQIHRGRTDTQYF.

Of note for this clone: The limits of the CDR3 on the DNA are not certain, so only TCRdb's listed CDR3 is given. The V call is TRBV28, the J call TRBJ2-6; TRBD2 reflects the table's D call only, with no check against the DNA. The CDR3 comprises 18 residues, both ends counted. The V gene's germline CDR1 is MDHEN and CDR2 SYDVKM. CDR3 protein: CASSLSGLAVPGANVLTF.

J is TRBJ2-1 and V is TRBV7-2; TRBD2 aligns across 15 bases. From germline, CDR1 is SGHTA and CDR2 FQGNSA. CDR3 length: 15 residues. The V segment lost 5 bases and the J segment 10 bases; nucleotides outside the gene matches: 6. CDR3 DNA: TGTGCCAGCAGCCCAGAGGGACTAGCGGGGGGCGAGCAGTTCTTC. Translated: CASSPEGLAGGEQFF.

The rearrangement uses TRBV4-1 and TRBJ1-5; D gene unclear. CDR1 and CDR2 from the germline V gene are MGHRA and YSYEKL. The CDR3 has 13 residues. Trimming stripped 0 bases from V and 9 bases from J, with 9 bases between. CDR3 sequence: CASSQDRRGPQHF. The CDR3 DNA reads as TGCGCCAGCAGCCAAGATCGTCGAGGGCCCCAGCATTTT.